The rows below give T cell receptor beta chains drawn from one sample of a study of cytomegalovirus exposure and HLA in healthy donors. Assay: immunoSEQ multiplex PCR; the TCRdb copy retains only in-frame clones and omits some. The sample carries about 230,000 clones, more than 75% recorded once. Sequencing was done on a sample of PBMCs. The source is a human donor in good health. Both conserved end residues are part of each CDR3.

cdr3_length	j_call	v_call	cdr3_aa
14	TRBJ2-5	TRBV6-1	CASSARIAGETQYF
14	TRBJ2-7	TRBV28	CASSSVREGWEQYF
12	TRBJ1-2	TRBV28	CAGGQGGYGYTF
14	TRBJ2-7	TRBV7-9	CASSLVQGAYEQYF
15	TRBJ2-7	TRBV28	CASSPWVPGIYEQYF
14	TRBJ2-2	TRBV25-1	CASSGASNTGELFF
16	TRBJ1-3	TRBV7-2	CASSPETGFSGNTIYF
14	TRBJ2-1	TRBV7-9	CASSYFQGGNEQFF
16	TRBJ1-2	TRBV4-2	CASSQGTGQRNYGYTF
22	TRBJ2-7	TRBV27	CASSTSQPGKDHLAGGIYEQYF
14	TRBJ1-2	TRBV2	CASSEVRGYYGYTF
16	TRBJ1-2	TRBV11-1	CASSLPTGTGKDGYTF
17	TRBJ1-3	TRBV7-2	CASSLAQIGTVGNTIYF
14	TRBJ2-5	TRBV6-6	CASSYSRQQETQYF
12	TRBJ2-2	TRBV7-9	CASPPDTGELFF
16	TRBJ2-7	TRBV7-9	CASSLGRRGGWNEQYF
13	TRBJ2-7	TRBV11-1	CASGFGAGHEQYF
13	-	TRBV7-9	CASTKDRAYEQYF
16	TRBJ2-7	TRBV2	CASSERQGGGIYEQYF
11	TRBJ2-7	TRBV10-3	CAISEYSEQYF
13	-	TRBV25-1	CASSVPGFYEQYF
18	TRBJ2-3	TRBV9	CASSVAKATSVGTDTQYF
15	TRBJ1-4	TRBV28	CASSLWETGSEKLFF
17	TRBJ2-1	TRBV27	CASSSGLAGRGTNEQFF
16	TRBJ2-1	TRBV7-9	CASSRTSGRLYNEQFF
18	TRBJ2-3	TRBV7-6	CASSLGLAGGASTDTQYF
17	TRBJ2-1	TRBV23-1	CASSQSAGVSYKDEQFF
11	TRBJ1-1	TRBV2	CAGSRQAEAFF
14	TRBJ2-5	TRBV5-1	CASSDAVVQETQYF
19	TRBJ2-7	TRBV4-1	CASSQVLIVGGSPVFEQYF
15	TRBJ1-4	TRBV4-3	CASSQEGRVSEKLFF
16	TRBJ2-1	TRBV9	CASSEAEATSYNEQFF
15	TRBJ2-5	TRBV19	CASSIDRPGKETQYF